This T cell receptor beta chain was recovered during a study of blood T cell repertoires in COVID-19 (dated by TCRdb to about 2020). As for the study more broadly: Samples from collaborators originated in the United States, Italy and Spain and spanned both the acute and convalescent phases of COVID-19. Where HLA class I and class II types were available, the types were taken from metadata supplied by the sample provider, not from assay-based typing. Deeply sampled blood TCRbeta repertoires from subjects exposed to, actively infected with, or recovered from COVID-19 were included in the dataset. The prospective study material was composed of cDNA or gDNA derived from T cells, B-cell-depleted T cells, or PBMCs. The samples were drawn from the first 160 participants of the ongoing ImmuneRACE study and from more than 1,000 subjects provided by 6 global collaborators. A freely available public database, intended as a resource for researchers studying the immune response to SARS-CoV-2, is where the repertoires were released. Sample metadata almost always included a de-identified subject ID, COVID-19 status, age in years and sex. General conclusions and limits of the study: The quantity of clinical and demographic metadata differed by source and by participant and was supplied without curation.

The immunoSEQ Assay, a bias-controlled multiplex PCR, was used to amplify TCRbeta CDR3 regions from genomic DNA. From the authors' description of their analysis: Nucleated cell counts per sample were estimated from amplification of reference gene primers within the assay. To quantify the absolute abundance of each unique TCRbeta CDR3 rearrangement, sequence reads were collapsed and filtered. For each sample, productive Simpson clonality was calculated as the square root of Simpson's diversity index over productive rearrangements. TCRdb obtained this table from immuneACCESS and retained in-frame rearrangements with V and J assigned. These tables miss some clones; where compared with another copy, unresolved V genes account for less than half of the shortfall, and the remainder is unexplained. V, J and clone size reflect that table, while D and trimming were determined from the DNA. The sample yields around 60,000 clones; about 80% were counted once. The top ten clones comprise about 20% of the sample.

Collaborating institutions collected whole blood in K2EDTA tubes following their own protocols. For TCRbeta analysis, collaborators shipped samples in one of three forms: frozen whole blood, isolated PBMCs, or DNA extracted from either of those sample types. V gives up 1 base and J gives up 0 bases, and the segment between their germline ends measures 11 bases. Taken from the germline V gene, the CDR1 and CDR2 loops are SNHLY and FYNNEI. CDR3 length: 16 amino acids, cysteine to phenylalanine. Only CDR3 DNA remains: 48 bases, in frame from the first base. Notes on this clone: Its antigen is still unknown. Per-nucleotide qualities are absent, and no much larger clonotype sits a single base away.

Sequencing used peripheral blood. This receptor was identified in an elderly man with active or convalescent COVID-19. The V and J genes are TRBV2 and TRBJ2-3, and perhaps TRBD2 as D gene, on 5 matching bases. The CDR3 amino acid sequence is: CASSEESSLSTDTQYF. At the DNA level, the sequence is TGTGCCAGCAGTGAAGAGTCTAGCCTAAGCACAGATACGCAGTATTTT.